Reported below is one TCR beta chain. Its antigen is still unknown. The sample belongs to a study of cytomegalovirus exposure and HLA in healthy donors. Study-wide findings and caveats: The listing of approximately 160 TCR beta chains classed them as cytomegalovirus-associated. In a later analysis, first-cohort TCR clusters were found to tend to co-occur in the 95 to 150 validation repertoires.

The repertoire was sequenced with immunoSEQ multiplex PCR; TCRdb's copy has only in-frame clones and lacks some. The sample lists under 200,000 clones, roughly 90% occurring once. Trimming cost V 5 bases and J 9 bases; bases outside gene matches: 9. The CDR3 contains 15 residues. Per the germline V gene, CDR1 is MNHEY and CDR2 is SVGAGI. The chain links TRBV6-5 to TRBJ2-1; TRBD2 matches 11 bases. The sequenced sample was PBMCs. This TCR came from a woman between 18 and 30 years old in good health and CMV-seronegative. This CDR3 reads CASSRVTSGTAEQFF. The CDR3 DNA follows: TGTGCCAGCAGTCGGGTGACTAGCGGGACGGCTGAGCAGTTCTTC.